A single sample gave rise to the 18 T cell receptor beta chains below, sequenced in a study of T cells in Graves' hyperthyroidism and ophthalmopathy. RNA transcripts served as the template for amplifying TCR beta CDR3 regions. Primed by the HTBI set, a first-round RT-PCR was run on the TCR CDR3. One entry per CDR3 protein, called by TCRdb with MiXCR from the multiplex PCR reads. In the table there are over 650,000 distinct CDR3 sequences, about 45% of which are singletons. Material: peripheral blood or thyroid tissue (not recorded which). The source of these receptors is an adult man with Graves' disease, either hyperthyroidism or ophthalmopathy (not recorded which).

This clonotype has just a few counts. The chain is built from TRBV5-6 and TRBJ2-7; the D gene is possibly TRBD1 (6 bases). CDR1 is SGHDT, CDR2 YYEEEE, per germline. Trimming took off 3 bases at V and 0 bases at J, with 13 bases between the two ends. This CDR3 region has 15 residues. CDR3 bases: TGTGCCAGCAGCTCGCAACGGACAGCCTCCTACGAGCAGTACTTC. This gives the protein CASSSQRTASYEQYF.

To note about this clonotype: A read error may be the cause here, since a much bigger clone is one base away. The V call is TRBV7-9, the J call TRBJ1-4; 8 nucleotides match TRBD1. Trimming removed 5 bases from V and 4 bases from J; junction bases left unmatched: 6. The CDR3 has 15 residues. Germline loops: CDR1 SEHNR, CDR2 FQNEAQ (reference sequence). CDR3 protein: CASSIQDRDNEKLFF. DNA for the CDR3: TGTGCCAGCAGCATCCAGGACAGGGATAATGAAAAACTGTTTTTT.

There are a few counts of this clonotype. The rearrangement links TRBV20-1 to TRBJ2-7; D may be TRBD1 (6 bases). Trimming cost V 3 bases and J 7 bases, with 19 bases left between them. Germline-derived CDR1 and CDR2 are DFQATT and SNEGSKA (reference sequence). The length of the CDR3 is 14 residues. DNA for the CDR3: TGCAGTGCTAGGGGGTGGGGGCGAGGGGGAGAGCAGTACTTC. It encodes CSARGWGRGGEQYF.

The chain recombines TRBV13 with TRBJ1-1, with D tentatively TRBD1 (5 bases). The CDR3 extends over 15 amino acids. Germline V gene lookup returns CDR1 PRHDT and CDR2 FYEKMQ (reference sequence). V gave up 3 bases and J gave up 1 base, with 12 bases separating them. CDR3 protein: CASSLGDGRNTEAFF. In nucleotides, the CDR3 is TGTGCCAGCAGCTTGGGGGACGGAAGGAACACTGAAGCTTTCTTT.

Concerning this clonotype itself: Being one base from a much bigger clone, this may be a read error. The J gene is TRBJ2-5, the V gene TRBV2; 9 bases agree with TRBD2. There are 15 residues in the CDR3. J lost 5 bases, V lost 6 bases, and 10 bases had no gene match. In germline, CDR1 is SNHLY, CDR2 FYNNEI. CDR3 in DNA: TGTGCCAGCAGGACTAGCGGACTCTTGGGGGAGACCCAGTACTTC. This translates into CASRTSGLLGETQYF.

The genes are TRBV6-5 and TRBJ2-7, with a tentative D call TRBD1 (5 bases). The CDR3 length is 14 residues. Germline CDR1 is MNHEY and CDR2 is SVGAGI. V was clipped by 0 bases and J by 3 bases, with 9 bases between them. CDR3 in amino acids: CASSYSGRDYEQYF. DNA of the CDR3: TGTGCCAGCAGTTACTCAGGCAGGGACTACGAGCAGTACTTC.

The chain joins TRBV7-9 to TRBJ1-5, with TRBD1 matching 7 bases. V was pared by 8 bases and J by 4 bases, with 5 bases of the junction left unmatched. This CDR3 has 13 amino acids. CDR1 is SEHNR and CDR2 is FQNEAQ in the germline V gene (reference sequence). CDR3: CASGSGQNQPQHF. Here the CDR3 DNA reads TGTGCCAGCGGCTCGGGACAGAATCAGCCCCAGCATTTT.

This clonotype was recorded once. In DNA, the CDR3 is TGTGCCACCGCGAACGGGACCAATTCACCCCTCCACTTT. Encoded protein: CATANGTNSPLHF. The chain employs TRBV7-9 and TRBJ1-6; D perhaps matches TRBD1 (5 bases). Per the germline V gene, CDR1 is SEHNR and CDR2 is FQNEAQ (reference sequence). The germline V and J ends were trimmed by 10 bases and 7 bases, with 14 bases remaining between them. This CDR3 has 13 residues.

This clonotype was observed a few times. This chain uses TRBV5-1 with TRBJ1-2; 11 positions match TRBD1. V lost 7 bases and J lost 6; bases outside the gene matches: 8. CDR1 is SGHRS and CDR2 is YFSETQ in the germline V gene. This CDR3 contains 14 residues. The CDR3 sequence: CASGHVGQGDGYTF. CDR3 DNA: TGCGCCAGCGGCCATGTGGGACAGGGGGATGGCTACACCTTC. The variable domain in full, completed from reference TRBV5-1 and TRBJ1-2, reads KAGVTQTPRYLIKTRGQQVTLSCSPISGHRSVSWYQQTPGQGLQFLFEYFSETQRNKGNFPGRFSGRQFSNSRSEMNVSTLELGDSALYLCASGHVGQGDGYTFGSGTRLTVV.

This clonotype showed up just a few times. The chain couples TRBV12-3 or TRBV12-4 to TRBJ2-7, with D perhaps TRBD1 (8 bases). The CDR3 runs 17 residues. The V and J ends lost 5 bases and 4 bases respectively, with 24 bases between them. CDR3 nucleotide sequence: TGTGCCAGCAGTCCAGAAACAGGGGGACTAAGGGCTTACGAGCAGTACTTC. It specifies CASSPETGGLRAYEQYF.

This clonotype came up many times. V and J are TRBV24-1 and TRBJ2-6, with TRBD2 matching over 10 bases. Germline CDR1 is KGHDR and CDR2 is SFDVKD. The CDR3 runs 16 residues. The ends lost 6 bases at V and 2 bases at J; junction bases unmatched: 3. CDR3 residues: CATSPAGGPGANVLTF. As DNA, the CDR3 is TGTGCCACCAGTCCAGCGGGAGGGCCTGGGGCCAACGTCCTGACTTTC.

This clonotype was seen ten or more times. The chain combines TRBV20-1 with TRBJ2-6; no reliable D call. Trimming removed 6 bases from V and 2 bases from J, with 14 bases in between. The CDR3 consists of 15 residues. Per the germline V gene, CDR1 is DFQATT and CDR2 is SNEGSKA (reference sequence). The CDR3 DNA follows: TGCAGTGCCCAAGGCATGGGTCCTGGGGCCAACGTCCTGACTTTC. It is translated as CSAQGMGPGANVLTF.

V is TRBV29-1 and J is TRBJ2-2, with TRBD1 matching 8 bases. The CDR3 is 17 amino acids. The germline gives CDR1 SQVTM, CDR2 ANQGSEA. The V segment lost 0 bases and the J segment 6 bases; nucleotides outside the gene matches: 12. CDR3 in amino acids: CSVEDRSSDRVAGELFF. CDR3 nucleotide sequence: TGCAGCGTTGAAGATCGAAGCTCGGACAGGGTGGCCGGGGAGCTGTTTTTT.

The V and J genes are TRBV25-1 and TRBJ1-1, with 12 bases lining up with TRBD1. Unmatched junction bases numbered 11, after V lost 6 bases and J lost 9 bases. The CDR3 length is 15 residues. The germline CDR1 and CDR2 sequences are MGHDK and SYGVNS. CDR3 sequence (DNA): TGTGCCAGCAGCCAATCTGGGACAGGGGGCGTCAAAGCTTTCTTT. The encoded protein is CASSQSGTGGVKAFF.

The V gene is TRBV20-1, the J gene TRBJ1-5; the match to TRBD1 covers 7 bases. The trim removed 6 bases at V and 7 bases at J, leaving 12 bases unmatched. Germline loops: CDR1 DFQATT, CDR2 SNEGSKA (reference sequence). The CDR3 totals 14 residues. This CDR3 reads CSAAPPQGNQPQHF. In DNA, the CDR3 is TGCAGTGCAGCCCCTCCACAGGGGAACCAGCCCCAGCATTTT.

This sequence joins TRBV6-1 and TRBJ1-2; D is perhaps TRBD1 (6 bases). The V and J ends lost 7 bases and 4 bases respectively, with 16 bases between them. CDR1 is MNHNS and CDR2 is SASEGT in the germline V gene. There are 14 residues in the CDR3. DNA of the CDR3: TGTGCCAGCACCTCAGGGGCGAGCGGCTATGGCTACACCTTC. Translating it yields CASTSGASGYGYTF.

This clonotype was recorded only once. V and J are TRBV25-1 and TRBJ2-7; possibly TRBD2 for D (5 bases). The CDR3 runs 13 residues. From germline, CDR1 is MGHDK and CDR2 SYGVNS. V was pared by 4 bases and J by 7 bases, with 14 bases between. CDR3: CASSAPGFGEQYF. The CDR3 nucleotides read TGTGCCAGCAGTGCCCCGGGGTTCGGTGAGCAGTACTTC.

The chain has TRBV7-9 and TRBJ1-1; D is perhaps TRBD1 (6 bases). V lost 5 bases and J 10 bases, leaving 17 bases between the germline ends. Germline CDR1 is SEHNR and CDR2 is FQNEAQ (reference sequence). The CDR3 is 13 residues long. CDR3 region: CASSPNDRLGAFF. The CDR3 nucleotides are TGTGCCAGCAGCCCTAACGACAGGTTAGGAGCTTTCTTT.